A single TCR beta chain is shown here with its context. The antigen is unknown. The data were taken from a study of vaccination effects on CD4 cells after COVID-19. The V end lost 5 bases, the J end lost 8 bases, and 9 bases lay between the germline ends. The V gene's germline CDR1 is SGHTA and CDR2 FQGNSA. This CDR3 contains 11 residues. Overall study findings and caveats: Only a single clone (1 of 255 vaccine-induced clones in healthy vaccinees) cross-reacted with common cold coronaviruses.

The ViraFEST assay expanded antigen-specific CD4+ T cells with viral peptide pools before sequencing. When ten to eleven days of culture had elapsed, CD4+ T cells were isolated. As their vaccination, participants received two doses of either BNT162b2 or mRNA-1273. Cultures used under 2.5 million PBMC per well, approximately 9.5 IU/ml IL-2 and roughly 10 ug/ml peptides. Libraries were prepared by immunoSEQ multiplex PCR; TCRdb keeps only in-frame clonotypes and omits some of them. The sample holds around 60,000 clones; around 78% are singletons and the top ten take 1% to 1.5%. V and J are TRBV7-2 and TRBJ1-2, with no clear D. Source: CD4+ T cells from PBMCs cultured with HCoV-229E spike peptides, taken after COVID-19 vaccination. This clonotype was obtained from a human donor who received a COVID-19 vaccine. The CDR3 DNA reads TGTGCCAGCAGCCCTCAGAGGGGCTACACCTTC. Translating gives CASSPQRGYTF.